These T cell receptor beta chains were read from a single sample in a study of T cell responses to AZD1222 COVID-19 vaccine. Sequencing was performed with immunoSEQ multiplex PCR; in TCRdb, only in-frame clones are kept and a portion is missing. Of about 94,000 clones in the sample, 85% were seen once. Sequencing was performed on peripheral blood, taken 28 days after the second AZD1222 dose. The receptors here all came from an adult who received the AZD1222 COVID-19 vaccine. The CDR3 runs from the conserved cysteine through the conserved F or W. For some rows the clone size is stated as once, few or many, or as a class when expanded; others skip it.

j_call clone_size v_call cdr3_aa
TRBJ2-1 NA TRBV5-1 CASSPRGEQYNEQFF
TRBJ2-7 NA TRBV9 CASSVDGAGAPPYEQYF
TRBJ2-1 NA TRBV30 CAWRTPLPRTGSYEQFF
TRBJ1-2 few TRBV18 CASSPPTGPDYGYTF
TRBJ2-7 few TRBV7-2 CASSLGLAGDYEQYF
TRBJ2-3 NA TRBV2 CASNEIRDTQYF
TRBJ1-2 once TRBV5-5 CASSLVGQVNYGYTF
TRBJ2-2 NA TRBV24-1 CATSLGGLTGELFF
TRBJ2-2 NA TRBV2 CASSAGELFF
TRBJ1-2 NA TRBV12-3/TRBV12-4 CASSAPTLGGYTF
TRBJ2-7 NA TRBV7-8 CASSLGYYEQYF
TRBJ1-6 NA TRBV9 CASSVREFHSPLHF
TRBJ1-2 NA TRBV12-3/TRBV12-4 CASSFSEGYGYTF
TRBJ1-5 NA TRBV19 CASSITGSNQPQHF
TRBJ2-3 NA TRBV5-6 CASSLAGQGVSDTQYF
TRBJ1-6 NA TRBV9 CASSVGPSSYNSPLHF